What follows describes a single T cell receptor (beta chain). This receptor's antigen is unknown. One base away there is no much larger clone; base qualities are not given. The data are from a study of blood T cell repertoires in COVID-19 (dated by TCRdb to about 2020). In the study overall: Samples from collaborators originated in the United States, Italy and Spain and spanned both the acute and convalescent phases of COVID-19. The prospective study material was composed of cDNA or gDNA derived from T cells, B-cell-depleted T cells, or PBMCs. Subjects who had been exposed to COVID-19, were actively infected with it, or had recovered from it provided the deeply sampled blood TCRbeta repertoires that made up the dataset. A freely available public database, intended as a resource for researchers studying the immune response to SARS-CoV-2, is where the repertoires were released. Samples were obtained from the ongoing ImmuneRACE study (first 160 participants) and from over 1,000 subjects provided by 6 global collaborators. Nearly every sample came with metadata listing a de-identified subject ID, COVID-19 status, age in years and sex. HLA class I and class II types, where available, came from metadata supplied by the sample provider rather than from assay-based typing. What the research found in general, with its limitations: Clinical and demographic metadata were provided uncurated, with the amount varying by source and participant.

The germline V gene (reference sequence) provides CDR1 MNHEY and CDR2 SMNVEV. The junction shows trimming of 2 bases on V and 7 bases on J, and the gene matches do not reach 3 bases of it. The CDR3 covers 14 residues, taking in both the cysteine and the phenylalanine. Of all the DNA, just the CDR3 is kept, 42 bases in frame from base 1. Enrolling through a virtual design, the prospective study's participants ranged in age from roughly 18 to 89 years and lived across some 22 United States geographic areas. In the prospective study, cohorts were assigned on the basis of participant-reported clinical history obtained from a screening survey and a study questionnaire. For ImmuneRACE Cohort 3, a participant was defined as recovered based on two consecutive negative NP/OP PCR tests, clearance by a healthcare professional, or resolution of symptoms. In the prospective study, whole blood, serum and a nasopharyngeal or oropharyngeal swab were collected from each participant by mobile phlebotomists. Over a 2-month period, participants in the prospective study had the option of providing additional blood draws and questionnaires. Before DNA extraction, prospective study blood samples were shipped either frozen or at room temperature.

TCRbeta CDR3 regions were amplified from genomic DNA using the immunoSEQ Assay, a bias-controlled multiplex PCR. The original methods were these. The number of nucleated cells in each sample was estimated from the amplification of reference gene primers within the assay. Sequence reads were collapsed and filtered to measure the absolute abundance of every unique TCRbeta CDR3 rearrangement. Productive Simpson clonality was computed per sample as the square root of Simpson's diversity index over productive rearrangements. TCRdb provides this immuneACCESS table in a form limited to in-frame rearrangements. Some clones are lacking; in checked studies, under half of them reflect an unresolved V gene, and why the rest are absent is not known. V and J calls and clone size are given by that table; D and trimming were obtained from the DNA. This sample is represented by 180,000 or so clones; about 91% of them were singletons. Of the sample, roughly 0.8% falls within the top ten clones.

This clonotype was obtained from a woman under 30 who had recovered from COVID-19. Recombination linked TRBV27 to TRBJ1-2, and TRBD1 aligns with 11 junction nucleotides. Material: PBMCs or T cells enriched from blood (not recorded which). The nucleotide sequence reads as follows: TGTGCCAGCAGTTTAGGGGACAGGGGGACTGGCTACACCTTC. Its amino acids are CASSLGDRGTGYTF.